One sample yielded the 20 T cell receptor beta chains listed below, sequenced in a study of T cell changes during pregnancy in multiple sclerosis. Here immunoSEQ multiplex PCR was the method, and the copy in TCRdb shows in-frame clones only, minus some. The profile shows about 69,000 clones, approximately 90% of them singletons. Here the sequenced sample was peripheral blood, taken before pregnancy. The receptor set was obtained from a female donor with multiple sclerosis, enrolled in a pregnancy study.

The chain recombines TRBV5-4 with TRBJ1-1; D uncertain. V was clipped by 7 bases and J by 1 base, with 8 bases between them. The V gene's germline CDR1 is SGHNT and CDR2 YYREEE (reference sequence). The CDR3 is made up of 12 amino acids. CDR3 sequence (DNA): TGTGCCAGCTCTCCGGGGAACACTGAAGCTTTCTTT. This sequence encodes CASSPGNTEAFF.

The chain recombines TRBV16 with TRBJ1-6, with 10 bases identical to TRBD1. This CDR3 has 14 amino acids. The junction had 1 base not matched to a gene; V was cut back by 3 bases and J by 8 bases. The germline CDR1 and CDR2 sequences are KGHSY and FQNENV. The CDR3 reads CASSQGTGDSPLHF. DNA of the CDR3: TGTGCCAGCAGCCAGGGGACAGGGGATTCACCCCTCCACTTT.

The gene calls are TRBV9 and TRBJ2-3; 12 nucleotides line up with TRBD1. Germline V gene data show CDR1 as SGDLS and CDR2 as YYNGEE. J was trimmed by 8 bases and V by 1 base; bases with no gene match: 5. CDR3 size: 15 residues. The CDR3 DNA is TGTGCCAGCAGCGTACAGGGACAGGGGGCCGGTACGCAGTATTTT. Residues: CASSVQGQGAGTQYF.

This clone was seen a handful of times. V and J are TRBV5-6 and TRBJ1-1; 7 nucleotides line up with TRBD1. This CDR3 has 11 amino acids. CDR1 and CDR2 (germline): SGHDT, YYEEEE. V lost 5 bases to trimming and J lost 9 bases; unmatched junction nucleotides: 4. The CDR3 region is CASSVGQKAFF. The CDR3 DNA sequence: TGTGCCAGCAGTGTGGGACAGAAAGCTTTCTTT.

This chain uses TRBV6-1 with TRBJ2-1, with 12 bases matching TRBD2. The trim removed 2 bases at V and 8 bases at J, leaving 4 bases unmatched. The germline V gene has CDR1 MNHNS and CDR2 SASEGT. The CDR3 runs to 15 residues. The CDR3 coding sequence is TGTGCCAGCAGTGAATGGCTAGCGGGAGGGTATGAGCAGTTCTTC. This sequence encodes CASSEWLAGGYEQFF.

J is TRBJ2-7 and V is TRBV19; maybe TRBD1 (6 bases). V was pared by 3 bases and J by 2 bases, with 17 bases between. The CDR3 consists of 16 residues. The germline V gene has CDR1 LNHDA and CDR2 SQIVND (reference sequence). The CDR3 spells CASSIKYVTGAYEQYF. The CDR3 coding sequence is TGTGCCAGTAGTATTAAGTATGTGACAGGAGCCTACGAGCAGTACTTC.

The CDR3 protein is CASSESPQGSGYTF. The CDR3 region has the DNA TGTGCCAGCAGTGAAAGCCCACAGGGCTCTGGCTACACCTTC. This chain links TRBV6-1 with TRBJ1-2; D may be TRBD1 (6 bases). CDR3 length: 14 amino acids. The V gene lost 2 bases and the J gene lost 7 bases, with 14 bases spanning the gap. Germline loops: CDR1 MNHNS, CDR2 SASEGT.

The V and J genes are TRBV7-8 and TRBJ1-3; no clear D. The germline CDR1 and CDR2 sequences are SGHVS and FQNEAQ. This CDR3 region has 16 residues. V was shortened by 2 bases and J by 0 bases, with 11 bases between the two germline ends. DNA of the CDR3: TGTGCCAGCAGCTTACTCGGACTGAGCTCTGGAAACACCATATATTTT. This gives the protein CASSLLGLSSGNTIYF.

The chain is built from TRBV18 and TRBJ1-1; no clear D gene. Trimming pared 0 bases from V and 7 bases from J, leaving 3 bases between. CDR1 and CDR2 from the germline V gene are KGHSH and LQKENI. CDR3 length: 11 amino acids. CDR3 in DNA: TGTGCCAGCTCACCACCCGGTGAAGCTTTCTTT. This translates into CASSPPGEAFF.

The chain recombines TRBV19 with TRBJ1-2; D is perhaps TRBD1 (6 bases). This CDR3 has 14 amino acids. Trimming removed 5 bases from V and 3 bases from J, with 13 bases in between. Germline-derived CDR1 and CDR2 are LNHDA and SQIVND (reference sequence). The CDR3 here is CASSPGQSYYGYTF. DNA for the CDR3: TGTGCCAGTAGTCCCGGACAGAGCTACTATGGCTACACCTTC. Variable domain in full (rest from reference TRBV19 and TRBJ1-2): DGGITQSPKYLFRKEGQNVTLSCEQNLNHDAMYWYRQDPGQGLRLIYYSQIVNDFQKGDIAEGYSVSREKKESFPLTVTSAQKNPTAFYLCASSPGQSYYGYTFGSGTRLTVV.

The chain recombines TRBV9 with TRBJ2-5, with D possibly matching TRBD2 (7 bases). The CDR3 contains 19 residues. The ends were cut back, 0 bases at V and 4 bases at J, with 25 bases in the middle. The germline V gene has CDR1 SGDLS and CDR2 YYNGEE. CDR3 sequence reads: CASSVGLRGGQGGGETQYF. CDR3 bases: TGTGCCAGCAGCGTAGGGTTGAGGGGGGGGCAGGGAGGCGGAGAGACCCAGTACTTC.

The chain carries TRBV5-4 and TRBJ2-3, with 8 nucleotides matching TRBD2. Trimming removed 6 bases from V and 5 bases from J; junction bases left unmatched: 20. Germline V gene sequence: CDR1 SGHNT, CDR2 YYREEE (reference sequence). The CDR3 has 18 residues. In nucleotides, the CDR3 is TGTGCCAGCAAAAGATTACCCCGGGGGGGCGGGAGAAAAGATACGCAGTATTTT. Its translation is CASKRLPRGGGRKDTQYF.

CDR3 coding DNA: TGTGCCAGCAGCTTAGCTTCGGTCTCCTACGAGCAGTACTTC. The encoded protein is CASSLASVSYEQYF. V usage is TRBV7-9 and J usage is TRBJ2-7; D not certain. The CDR3 consists of 14 residues. Deletions cut 0 bases from V and 0 bases from J, with 6 bases between. CDR1 is SEHNR and CDR2 is FQNEAQ in the germline V gene (reference sequence).

The rearrangement uses TRBV29-1 and TRBJ2-1; 10 positions agree with TRBD2. CDR3 size: 14 residues. The junction had 6 bases not matched to a gene; V was cut back by 2 bases and J by 8 bases. Germline CDR1 and CDR2: SQVTM and ANQGSEA. The DNA of the CDR3 is TGCAGCGTTGAAAGGGGGCTAGCGGGAGATGAGCAGTTCTTC. Amino acid sequence: CSVERGLAGDEQFF.

This clone showed up just once. The chain recombines TRBV20-1 with TRBJ2-7; D is ambiguous. This CDR3 comprises 11 residues. Germline lookup yields CDR1 DFQATT and CDR2 SNEGSKA (reference sequence). Trimming left V 0 bases short and J 5 bases short, with 5 bases between. The CDR3 DNA sequence: TGCAGTGCTAGAGATATCCACGAGCAGTACTTC. Its protein product is CSARDIHEQYF.

The chain carries TRBV19 and TRBJ1-1; 9 nucleotides line up with TRBD1. V lost 5 bases and J lost 3; bases outside the gene matches: 7. The CDR3 runs 15 residues. CDR1 is LNHDA, CDR2 SQIVND, per germline (reference sequence). The DNA of the CDR3 is TGTGCCAGTAGTCAACTTTACAGGGGGCACACTGAAGCTTTCTTT. Protein sequence: CASSQLYRGHTEAFF.

This rearrangement joins TRBV5-4 to TRBJ2-7; 12 bases fit TRBD2. The germline V gene encodes CDR1 SGHNT and CDR2 YYREEE (reference sequence). The CDR3 sequence is 16 residues long. The ends lost 4 bases at V and 0 bases at J; junction bases unmatched: 5. Here the CDR3 DNA reads TGTGCCAGCAGCGCGACTAGCGGGGGAAGCTCCTACGAGCAGTACTTC. Protein product: CASSATSGGSSYEQYF.

The rearrangement uses TRBV6-1 and TRBJ1-1, with 9 bases identical to TRBD1. Looked up from germline, CDR1 is MNHNS and CDR2 is SASEGT. The CDR3 loop spans 12 amino acids. Trimming cost V 6 bases and J 10 bases; bases outside gene matches: 6. The CDR3 loop is CASSEQGARAFF. The CDR3 nucleotides are TGTGCCAGCAGCGAACAGGGGGCAAGAGCTTTCTTT.

This clone came up once. The rearrangement uses TRBV6-1 and TRBJ1-5, with TRBD1 as a possible D gene (5 bases). Trimming cost V 2 bases and J 7 bases, with 15 bases left between them. The length of the CDR3 is 15 residues. CDR1 and CDR2 from the germline V gene are MNHNS and SASEGT. The DNA for the CDR3 is TGTGCCAGCAGTGAATCCAGGGCGCTTGGGCAGCCCCAGCATTTT. This codes for CASSESRALGQPQHF.

The chain joins TRBV12-5 to TRBJ2-2, with 7 bases identical to TRBD2. This CDR3 is built from 16 residues. Looked up from germline, CDR1 is LGHNT and CDR2 is FRNRAP. The V segment lost 6 bases and the J segment 0 bases; nucleotides outside the gene matches: 7. The CDR3 region is CASGPGGTTNTGELFF. CDR3 in DNA: TGTGCTAGTGGCCCGGGGGGAACCACGAACACCGGGGAGCTGTTTTTT.